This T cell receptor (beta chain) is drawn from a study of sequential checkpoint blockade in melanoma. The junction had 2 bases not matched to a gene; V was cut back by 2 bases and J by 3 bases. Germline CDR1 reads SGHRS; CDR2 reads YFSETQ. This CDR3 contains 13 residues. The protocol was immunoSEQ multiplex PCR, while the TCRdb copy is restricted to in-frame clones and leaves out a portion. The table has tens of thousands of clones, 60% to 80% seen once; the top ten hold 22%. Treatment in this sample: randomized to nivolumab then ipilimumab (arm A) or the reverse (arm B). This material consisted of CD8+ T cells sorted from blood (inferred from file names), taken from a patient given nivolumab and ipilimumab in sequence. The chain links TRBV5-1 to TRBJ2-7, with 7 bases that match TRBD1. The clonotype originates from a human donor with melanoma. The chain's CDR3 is CASSFNRGYEQYF. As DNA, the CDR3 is TGCGCCAGCAGCTTTAACAGGGGCTACGAGCAGTACTTC.